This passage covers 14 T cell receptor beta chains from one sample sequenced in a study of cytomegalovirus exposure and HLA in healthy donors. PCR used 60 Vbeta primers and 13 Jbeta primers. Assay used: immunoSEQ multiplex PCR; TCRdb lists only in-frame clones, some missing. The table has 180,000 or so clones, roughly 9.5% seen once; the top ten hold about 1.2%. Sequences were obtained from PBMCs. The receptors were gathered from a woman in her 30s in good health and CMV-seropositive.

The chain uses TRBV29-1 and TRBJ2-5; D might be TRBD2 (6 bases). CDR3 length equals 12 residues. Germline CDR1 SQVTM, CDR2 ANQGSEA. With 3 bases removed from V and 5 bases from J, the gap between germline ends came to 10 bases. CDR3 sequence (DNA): TGCAGCGTTGAGACTAGTGGGGAGACCCAGTACTTC. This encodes CSVETSGETQYF.

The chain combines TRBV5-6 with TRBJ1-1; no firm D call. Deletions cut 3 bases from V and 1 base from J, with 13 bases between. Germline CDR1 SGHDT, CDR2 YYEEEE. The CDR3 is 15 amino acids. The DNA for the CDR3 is TGTGCCAGCAGCTCCCCCCCCCTTTCGAACACTGAAGCTTTCTTT. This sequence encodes CASSSPPLSNTEAFF.

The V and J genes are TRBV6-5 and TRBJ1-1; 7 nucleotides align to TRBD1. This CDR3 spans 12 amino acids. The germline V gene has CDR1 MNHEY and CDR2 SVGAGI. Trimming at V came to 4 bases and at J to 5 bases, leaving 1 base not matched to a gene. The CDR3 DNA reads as TGTGCCAGCAGTTGGGGACAGACTGAAGCTTTCTTT. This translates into CASSWGQTEAFF.

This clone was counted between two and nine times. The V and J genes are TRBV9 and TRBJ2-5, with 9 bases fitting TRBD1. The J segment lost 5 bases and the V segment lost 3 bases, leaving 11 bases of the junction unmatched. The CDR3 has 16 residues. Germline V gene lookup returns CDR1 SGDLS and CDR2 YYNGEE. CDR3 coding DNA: TGTGCCAGCAGCGCCTTGGCGGGACAGGGAAAGGAGACCCAGTACTTC. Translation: CASSALAGQGKETQYF.

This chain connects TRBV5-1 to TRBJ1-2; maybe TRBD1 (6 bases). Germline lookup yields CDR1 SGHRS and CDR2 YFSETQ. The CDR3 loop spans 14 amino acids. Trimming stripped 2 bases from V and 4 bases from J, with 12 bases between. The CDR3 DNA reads TGCGCCAGCAGCTTACAGGGAGGGAGCTATGGCTACACCTTC. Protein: CASSLQGGSYGYTF.

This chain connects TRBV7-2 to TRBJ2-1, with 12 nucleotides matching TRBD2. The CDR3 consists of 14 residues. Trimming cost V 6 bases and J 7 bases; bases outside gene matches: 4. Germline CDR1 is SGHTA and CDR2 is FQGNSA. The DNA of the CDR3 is TGTGCCAGCAGTATGACTAGCGGGGGTAATGAGCAGTTCTTC. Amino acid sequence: CASSMTSGGNEQFF. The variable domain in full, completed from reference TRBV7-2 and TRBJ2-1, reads GAGVSQSPSNKVTEKGKDVELRCDPISGHTALYWYRQSLGQGLEFLIYFQGNSAPDKSGLPSDRFSAERTGGSVSTLTIQRTQQEDSAVYLCASSMTSGGNEQFFGPGTRLTVL.

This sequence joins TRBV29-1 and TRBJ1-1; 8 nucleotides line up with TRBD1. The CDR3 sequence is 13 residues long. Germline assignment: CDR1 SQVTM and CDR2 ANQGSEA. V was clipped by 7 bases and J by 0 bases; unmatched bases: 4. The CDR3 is CSAGQGLNTEAFF. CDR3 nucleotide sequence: TGCAGCGCTGGACAGGGCCTGAACACTGAAGCTTTCTTT. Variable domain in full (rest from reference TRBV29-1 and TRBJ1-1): SAVISQKPSRDICQRGTSLTIQCQVDSQVTMMFWYRQQPGQSLTLIATANQGSEATYESGFVIDKFPISRPNLTFSTLTVSNMSPEDSSIYLCSAGQGLNTEAFFGQGTRLTVV.

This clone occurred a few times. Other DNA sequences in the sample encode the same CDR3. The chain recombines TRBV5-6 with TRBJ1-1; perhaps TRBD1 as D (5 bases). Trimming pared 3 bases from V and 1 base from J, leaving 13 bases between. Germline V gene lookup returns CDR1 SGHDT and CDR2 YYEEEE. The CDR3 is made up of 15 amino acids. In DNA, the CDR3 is TGTGCCAGCAGCTCCTCCGGGGGAGGGAACACTGAAGCTTTCTTT. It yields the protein CASSSSGGGNTEAFF.

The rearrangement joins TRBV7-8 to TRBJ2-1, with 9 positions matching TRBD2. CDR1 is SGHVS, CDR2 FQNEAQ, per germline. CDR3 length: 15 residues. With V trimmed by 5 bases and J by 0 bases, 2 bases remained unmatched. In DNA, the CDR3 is TGTGCCAGCAGCCTTAGCGGGAGCTCCTACAATGAGCAGTTCTTC. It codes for CASSLSGSSYNEQFF.

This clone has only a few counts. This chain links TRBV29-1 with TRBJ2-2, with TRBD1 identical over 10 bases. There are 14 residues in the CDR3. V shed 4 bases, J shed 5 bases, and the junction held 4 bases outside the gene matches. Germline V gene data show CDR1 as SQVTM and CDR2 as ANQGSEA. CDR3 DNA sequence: TGCAGCGTTGGAGACAGGGGGCGTACCGGGGAGCTGTTTTTT. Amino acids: CSVGDRGRTGELFF.

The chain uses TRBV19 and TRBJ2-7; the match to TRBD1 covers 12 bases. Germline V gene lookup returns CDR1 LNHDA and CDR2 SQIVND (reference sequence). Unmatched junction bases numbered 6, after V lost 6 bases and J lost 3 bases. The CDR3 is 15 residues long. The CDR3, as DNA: TGTGCCAGTAGGCCCGGGACAGGGGGCTTCTACGAGCAGTACTTC. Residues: CASRPGTGGFYEQYF.

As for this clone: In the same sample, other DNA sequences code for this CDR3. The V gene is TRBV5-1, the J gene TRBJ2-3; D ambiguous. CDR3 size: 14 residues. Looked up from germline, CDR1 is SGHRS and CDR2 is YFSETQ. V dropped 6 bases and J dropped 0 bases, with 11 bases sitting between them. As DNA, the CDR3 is TGCGCCAGCAATCTGGAGTCGAGCACAGATACGCAGTATTTT. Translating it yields CASNLESSTDTQYF.

CDR3 sequence reads: CASSSQGAEGNQPQHF. CDR3 nucleotides: TGTGCCAGCTCATCTCAGGGGGCAGAAGGCAATCAGCCCCAGCATTTT. This chain uses TRBV18 with TRBJ1-5, with TRBD1 identical over 8 bases. This CDR3 is 16 amino acids long. CDR1 KGHSH and CDR2 LQKENI come from the germline V gene. V shed 5 bases and J 2 bases; nucleotides not matched to a gene: 8.

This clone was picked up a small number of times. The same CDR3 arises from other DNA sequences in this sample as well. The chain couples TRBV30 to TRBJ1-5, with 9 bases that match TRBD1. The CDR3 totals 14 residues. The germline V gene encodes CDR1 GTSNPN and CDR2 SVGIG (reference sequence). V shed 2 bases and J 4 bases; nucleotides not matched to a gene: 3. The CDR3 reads CAWSLGQGNQPQHF. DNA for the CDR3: TGTGCCTGGAGTCTGGGACAGGGAAATCAGCCCCAGCATTTT. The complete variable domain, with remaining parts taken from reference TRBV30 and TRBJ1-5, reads SQTIHQWPATLVQPVGSPLSLECTVEGTSNPNLYWYRQAAGRGLQLLFYSVGIGQISSEVPQNLSASRPQDRQFILSSKKLLLSDSGFYLCAWSLGQGNQPQHFGDGTRLSIL.